These 8 T cell receptor beta chains were sequenced from one sample in a study of blood T cell repertoires in COVID-19. Measured with immunoSEQ multiplex PCR; TCRdb has only the in-frame clones, and not every one. The table records approximately 490,000 clones, roughly nine tenths of them present only once. Sequenced sample: PBMCs or T cells enriched from blood (not recorded which). The source of these receptors is an older woman who had recovered from COVID-19.

The rearrangement joins TRBV10-3 to TRBJ2-3, with TRBD2 as a possible D gene (5 bases). The CDR3 runs 13 residues. From germline, CDR1 is ENHRY and CDR2 SYGVKD. V was shortened by 5 bases and J by 4 bases, with 10 bases between the two germline ends. CDR3 loop: CAISPSLPDTQYF. The DNA for the CDR3 is TGTGCCATCAGTCCTAGCTTGCCAGATACGCAGTATTTT.

The chain couples TRBV13 to TRBJ2-3; D is uncertain. Trimming removed 0 bases from V and 6 bases from J, with 7 bases in between. Per germline, CDR1 PRHDT and CDR2 FYEKMQ (reference sequence). The CDR3 length is 13 residues. The CDR3: CASSLGASDTQYF. CDR3 sequence (DNA): TGTGCCAGCAGCTTAGGAGCGTCGGATACGCAGTATTTT.

The CDR3 region is CASSKRAGYEQYV. The CDR3 region has the DNA TGTGCCAGCAGCAAAAGGGCGGGCTACGAGCAGTACGTC. The chain couples TRBV21-1 to TRBJ2-7; TRBD2 was called by the table and not checked on the DNA. TRBV21-1 is a listed pseudogene. The CDR3 has 13 residues.

This clone was detected only a few times. The rearrangement links TRBV3-1 (or the pseudogene TRBV3-2) to TRBJ2-1; TRBD1 might be the D (5 bases). Deletions cut 4 bases from V and 2 bases from J, with 12 bases between. Germline V CDR1 and CDR2: LGHDT, YNNKEL (reference sequence). The CDR3 spans 15 residues. CDR3 in DNA: TGTGCCAGCAGCCCCAAGGGCAGGGCCTACAATGAGCAGTTCTTC. Translating it yields CASSPKGRAYNEQFF.

The CDR3 reads CASSAFPTANTGELFF. CDR3 DNA sequence: TGCGCCAGCAGTGCATTCCCTACTGCGAACACCGGGGAGCTGTTTTTT. The chain is built from TRBV10-2 and TRBJ2-2; D is uncertain. This CDR3 has 16 residues. Germline V gives CDR1 WSHSY, CDR2 SAAADI. Between the trimmed V and J ends, which lost 4 bases and 0 bases, there was a span of 12 bases.

The chain employs TRBV5-5 and TRBJ1-2; D call uncertain. This CDR3 has 13 amino acids. Trimming removed 0 bases at V and 7 bases at J, with 10 bases between. The germline gives CDR1 SGHKS, CDR2 YYEKEE (reference sequence). The CDR3 is CASSLAEGTGYTF. In DNA, the CDR3 is TGTGCCAGCAGCTTGGCCGAGGGTACTGGCTACACCTTC. Full variable domain (missing parts from reference TRBV5-5 and TRBJ1-2): DAGVTQSPTHLIKTRGQQVTLRCSPISGHKSVSWYQQVLGQGPQFIFQYYEKEERGRGNFPDRFSARQFPNYSSELNVNALLLGDSALYLCASSLAEGTGYTFGSGTRLTVV.

This clone was seen a few times. This chain joins TRBV5-1 and TRBJ2-7; maybe TRBD2 (6 bases). Looked up from germline, CDR1 is SGHRS and CDR2 is YFSETQ. This CDR3 contains 13 residues. Trimming cost V 0 bases and J 6 bases, with 10 bases left between them. CDR3 DNA: TGCGCCAGCAGCTTGGTTCTGGGAGGCGAGCAGTACTTC. Translating gives CASSLVLGGEQYF.

The V call is TRBV6-5, the J call TRBJ2-3; D remains ambiguous. V was pared by 2 bases and J by 7 bases, with 10 bases between. Germline CDR1 and CDR2: MNHEY and SVGAGI. The CDR3 sequence is 13 residues long. The CDR3 DNA is TGTGCCAGCAGTTACGGGTCCGGGTATACGCAGTATTTT. It codes for CASSYGSGYTQYF.